This entry features one T cell receptor (beta chain) sequence. Its antigen is unknown. PCR used 60 Vbeta primers and 13 Jbeta primers. Sequencing used immunoSEQ multiplex PCR; TCRdb keeps in-frame clones, though not all of them. The sample has over 80,000 clones, around 85% seen once; the top ten hold roughly 5.1%. The source of the sample is a study of cytomegalovirus exposure and HLA in healthy donors. Study-wide context: Roughly 86 million unique TCRs from HLA-typed donors made up an early data release. Findings of the study overall: The classifier, whose performance was assessed in both the original and validation cohorts, reportedly diagnosed cytomegalovirus status with high specificity and sensitivity. Most TCR sequences proved rare, with some public TCRs found in many donors.

The material sequenced was PBMCs. The TCR comes from a man aged 40-49 years in good health and CMV-seropositive.

The CDR3: CASSFWAGSSTDTQYF. The CDR3 DNA follows: TGTGCCAGCAGTTTTTGGGCGGGGTCCAGCACAGATACGCAGTATTTT. The V gene is TRBV27, the J gene TRBJ2-3, with D perhaps TRBD2 (6 bases). The CDR3 loop spans 16 amino acids. Trimming took 3 bases from V and 0 from J, leaving 13 bases between them. Germline V CDR1 and CDR2: MNHEY, SMNVEV (reference sequence).